Included here is one T cell receptor beta chain sequence, with context. In its sample, this clonotype was seen many times. The antigen it binds to is not known. The input lacks base qualities; no much larger clone sits a single base away. The 35 to 40 donors, aged roughly 6 to 95 years, were systemically healthy Caucasian individuals from Russia. About 10 milliliters of peripheral blood were collected from each donor into EDTA-treated Vacutainer tubes. Ficoll-Paque density-gradient centrifugation was used to isolate PBMCs, with at least 6.5 million per sample. Total RNA was extracted from PBMCs with Trizol reagent, with at least 5 micrograms obtained per sample. For every donor, an aliquot of PBMCs went through flow cytometry to measure the percentages of naive CD45RAhigh/CD27high T cells. Receptor amplification or capture employed 5' RACE. Sequenced on an Illumina HiSeq 2500. A second PCR of about 6 to 12 cycles was performed with a sample-barcoded 5' primer and a J-beta primer mix. A unique molecular identifier was introduced onto each TCR beta cDNA molecule by a template-switch 5' adaptor carrying 12 random nucleotides. Each sample yielded at least 3 million CDR3-containing paired-end reads. The Mint cDNA synthesis kit, primed by a TRBC-specific oligonucleotide, was used to synthesize first-strand cDNA from all RNA. After uracil-DNA glycosylase treatment, a first 18-cycle PCR used universal primers M1SS and BC2_uni_R on all cDNA. Under the source paper's analysis protocol: Normalization of each sample was performed by random selection of 1 million high-quality reads, each carrying a distinct molecular identifier. Instead of being binned into consensus sequences, reads with shared molecular identifiers were discarded. MiTCR, run with a Q25 quality threshold and the strictest error-elimination algorithm, handled CDR3 identification, clonotype clustering and error correction. A nonparametric unseen species model with Euler transformation was used to estimate a lower bound on total TCR beta diversity. TCRdb reprocessing: public reads trimmed at Q25 with fastp, clones called with MiXCR, in-frame beta chains kept. Identical CDR3 proteins give one entry, which carries the most common genes and DNA. The V and J calls were not made by the authors but by TCRdb's processing. This sample holds roughly 1,700,000 distinct CDR3 sequences; 28% were observed only once. About 7.7% of the sample is taken by the ten largest.

The data belong to a study of blood T cells in healthy people across ages (dated by TCRdb to the mid-2010s). Some background on the complete study: In model experiments, roughly one uniquely barcoded TCR beta cDNA molecule per two T cells was captured by template switching. Age-related changes in TCR beta repertoire diversity were measured in the study by deep sequencing normalized with unique cDNA molecular identifiers. The donors were split into four age groups: young (average approximately 16 years), middle-aged (around 40), aged (about 62) and long-lived (under 90). To avoid experimental bias, donors of different ages were randomly spread across the sequencing lanes. Using the same blood draw, the study looked at two additional independent replicas of 1 million unique cDNA reads for two donors, one aged 18 to 30 and the other aged 80 or older. Results and caveats for the whole study, not just this receptor: Estimates of total diversity based on one million sequenced T cells were regarded as lower bounds and as underestimates. Compared with the aged group, more naive CD4+ T cells, fewer expanded clones and increased TCR diversity were shown by the long-lived group, suggesting age selection. Conclusive comparison of naive and antigen-experienced compartments was prevented by the profiling of bulk unsorted PBMCs. The percentage of naive T cells measured by flow cytometry correlated strongly with observed TCR beta diversity. As age increased, observed TCR beta diversity per million T cells dropped in a roughly linear way, and a significant reduction was already evident by age 40. Because the CMV infection status of the donors was unknown, age-related changes in expanded clonotypes may potentially have been confounded.

This clonotype was sampled from a woman aged 30 to 39 in good health. Sequenced input: blood.

CDR3 region: CAALHKGSTDTQYF. Here is the DNA: TGTGCCGCTCTCCACAAGGGGAGCACAGATACGCAGTATTTT. This receptor chain uses TRBV6-5 and TRBJ2-3, with a weak D call of TRBD1 (5 bases match). For CDR1 and CDR2, the germline V gene lists MNHEY and SVGAGI. Measured from the cysteine to the phenylalanine, the CDR3 is 14 residues long. Just CDR3 DNA is preserved here, 42 bases in frame from base 1. A distance of 15 bases separates the germline ends of V and J, which lose 11 bases and 0 bases respectively.